The clone carrying this TCR beta chain was detected ten times or more. This entry comes from a study of low-dose radiotherapy and immunotherapy resistance in tumors. Background on the study: Both drugs were delivered intravenously to patients (nivolumab 240 mg every two weeks and ipilimumab 1 mg/kg every six weeks). Cyclophosphamide infusions of 200 mg/m2 came every two weeks, one day before radiation-immunotherapy.

The CDR3 runs to 15 residues. Germline-derived CDR1 and CDR2 are LGHDT and YNNKEL (reference sequence). V was shortened by 0 bases and J by 0 bases, with 6 bases between the two germline ends. The time point: after trial treatment. Treatment noted: LDRT plus nivolumab, ipilimumab, low-dose cyclophosphamide and aspirin (RACIN trial). Donors were administered nivolumab, ipilimumab, aspirin and low-dose cyclophosphamide, together with low-dose radiotherapy. Both TCRalpha and TCRbeta chains were reverse transcribed with V-gene-specific primers. With a constant-region primer and a V-primer adapter, TCRs were subjected to 20 PCR cycles of amplification. In vitro transcription amplified the mRNA that had been isolated. Via MiXCR, TCRdb re-called the reads, giving one row per CDR3 protein. The sample holds roughly 90,000 distinct CDR3 sequences, more than 20% seen once.

The receptor was derived from a female donor with ovarian cancer. The sample was PBMCs, taken after low-dose radiotherapy plus immunotherapy. The chain uses TRBV3-1 and TRBJ1-5; D possibly corresponds to TRBD1 (5 bases). The CDR3: CASSQDRDSNQPQHF. The CDR3 DNA sequence: TGTGCCAGCAGCCAAGACAGGGATAGCAATCAGCCCCAGCATTTT.